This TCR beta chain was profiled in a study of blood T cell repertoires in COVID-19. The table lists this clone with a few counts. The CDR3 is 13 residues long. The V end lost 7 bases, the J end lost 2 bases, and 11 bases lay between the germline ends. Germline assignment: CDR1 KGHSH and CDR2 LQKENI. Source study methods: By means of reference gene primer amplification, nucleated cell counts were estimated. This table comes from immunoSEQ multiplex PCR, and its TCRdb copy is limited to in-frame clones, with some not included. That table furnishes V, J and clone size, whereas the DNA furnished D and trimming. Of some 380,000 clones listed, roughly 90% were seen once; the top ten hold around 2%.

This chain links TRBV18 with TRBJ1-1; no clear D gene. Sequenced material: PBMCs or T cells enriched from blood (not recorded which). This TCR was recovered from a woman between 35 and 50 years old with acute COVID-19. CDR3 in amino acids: CASFETTNTEAFF. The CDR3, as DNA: TGTGCCAGCTTTGAGACGACTAACACTGAAGCTTTCTTT.